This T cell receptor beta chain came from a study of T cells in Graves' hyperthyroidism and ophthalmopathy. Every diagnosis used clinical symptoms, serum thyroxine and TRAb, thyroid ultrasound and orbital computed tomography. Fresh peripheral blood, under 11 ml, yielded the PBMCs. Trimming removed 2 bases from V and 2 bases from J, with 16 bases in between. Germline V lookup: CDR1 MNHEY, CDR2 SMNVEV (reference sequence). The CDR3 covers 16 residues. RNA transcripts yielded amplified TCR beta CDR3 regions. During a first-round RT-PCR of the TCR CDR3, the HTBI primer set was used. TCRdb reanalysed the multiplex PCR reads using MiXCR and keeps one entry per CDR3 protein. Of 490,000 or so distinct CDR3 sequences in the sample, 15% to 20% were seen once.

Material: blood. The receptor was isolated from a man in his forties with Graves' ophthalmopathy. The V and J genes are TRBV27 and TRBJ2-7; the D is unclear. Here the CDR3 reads CASSLNGQLSTYEQYF. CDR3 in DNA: TGTGCCAGCAGTTTAAACGGCCAGCTGAGTACCTACGAGCAGTACTTC.